This T cell receptor (beta chain) was sequenced in a study of identical twins' blood T cells. The authors' processing: Clonotypes per individual ranged from about 85,000 to nearly 550,000. TCRdb itself ran the 5' RACE reads through MiXCR, one entry per CDR3 protein. The V and J calls and clone size come from TCRdb's table, not from the authors' own analysis. Of a few hundred thousand distinct CDR3 sequences listed, about 28% are singletons. Germline assignment: CDR1 DFQATT and CDR2 SNEGSKA (reference sequence). V gave up 5 bases and J gave up 9 bases; unmatched junction bases: 7. This CDR3 spans 14 amino acids. Donors were six healthy women in three monozygous twin pairs.

The specimen was PBMCs. The gene calls are TRBV20-1 and TRBJ2-1; 13 bases fit TRBD2. The TCR was taken from a woman between 18 and 49 years old in good health. This CDR3 reads CSAYRTSGSLEQFF. The CDR3 nucleotides are TGCAGTGCTTATAGGACTAGCGGGAGTCTTGAGCAGTTCTTC.